A selection of T cell receptor beta chains follows, all from one sample in a study of T cell responses to AZD1222 COVID-19 vaccine. Data came from immunoSEQ multiplex PCR; TCRdb stores just in-frame clones and leaves some out. The sample holds 150,000 to 200,000 clones; 90% to 95% are singletons and the top ten take roughly 5.5%. This sample comprised peripheral blood, obtained 28 days after the second AZD1222 dose. The receptors come from an adult who received the AZD1222 COVID-19 vaccine. Each CDR3 is given with its conserved first and last residue. Rows give clone size only sometimes, using once, few, many, or a class for an expanded clone.

V gene: TRBV6-6; clone size: -; CDR3 protein: CASTMPSGDTDTQYF
V gene: TRBV7-8; clone size: -; CDR3 protein: CASSFPGTELPTEQYF
V gene: TRBV28; clone size: once; CDR3 protein: CASSTYGLSYNEQFF
V gene: TRBV4-3; clone size: -; CDR3 protein: CASSQDRTPGNTIYF
V gene: TRBV24-1; clone size: -; CDR3 protein: CATSEGTSGKETQYF
V gene: TRBV29-1; clone size: -; CDR3 protein: CSVAGANQPQHF
V gene: TRBV24-1; clone size: -; CDR3 protein: CATSHQGMETQYF
V gene: TRBV6-5; clone size: -; CDR3 protein: CAIRDRNNEKLFF
V gene: TRBV28; clone size: -; CDR3 protein: CASSSSGRGGNEQFF
V gene: TRBV4-3; clone size: -; CDR3 protein: CASSHYGGGGLYNEQFF
V gene: TRBV10-3; clone size: once; CDR3 protein: CAISESGGQGSTEAFF
V gene: TRBV2; clone size: -; CDR3 protein: CASSLGGSRYEQYF
V gene: TRBV7-9; clone size: -; CDR3 protein: CASTLGGSGNEKLFF
V gene: TRBV20-1; clone size: -; CDR3 protein: CSASTGPYSYNEQFF
V gene: TRBV27; clone size: -; CDR3 protein: CASRHLDAGNQPQHF
V gene: TRBV7-9; clone size: once; CDR3 protein: CASSPPVLAGDYNEQFF
V gene: TRBV5-6; clone size: -; CDR3 protein: CASSWYQGYEQYF
V gene: TRBV9; clone size: -; CDR3 protein: CASSVVGPYNQPQHF
V gene: TRBV4-3; clone size: -; CDR3 protein: CASSHNLHGITDTQYF
V gene: TRBV18; clone size: -; CDR3 protein: CASSPPGTQYGYTF
V gene: TRBV6-6; clone size: -; CDR3 protein: CASRGREYYNEQFF
V gene: TRBV19; clone size: -; CDR3 protein: CASSQQGVGNQPQHF
V gene: TRBV7-9; clone size: -; CDR3 protein: CASSTNYEQYF
V gene: TRBV24-1; clone size: -; CDR3 protein: CATSDNDRAYGYTF
V gene: TRBV28; clone size: -; CDR3 protein: CASRGGGPSYGYTF
V gene: TRBV6-6; clone size: -; CDR3 protein: CASRGTEGIETQYF
V gene: TRBV4-1; clone size: -; CDR3 protein: CASSQVGGRGFGNQPQHF
V gene: TRBV5-1; clone size: -; CDR3 protein: CASSLGGSGFEQFF
V gene: TRBV28; clone size: -; CDR3 protein: CASSPGDRDNSPLHF
V gene: TRBV5-1; clone size: -; CDR3 protein: CASSPRELAADNEQFF
V gene: TRBV7-8; clone size: -; CDR3 protein: CASSRDVHTEAFF
V gene: TRBV5-5; clone size: -; CDR3 protein: CASQPTVGQTYGYTF
V gene: TRBV5-1; clone size: -; CDR3 protein: CACRGTFTDTQYF
V gene: TRBV7-9; clone size: -; CDR3 protein: CASSLDYYGYTF
V gene: TRBV27; clone size: -; CDR3 protein: CASRPTMTATGELFF
V gene: TRBV7-3; clone size: -; CDR3 protein: CASSPTGSANTGELFF
V gene: TRBV28; clone size: -; CDR3 protein: CASSHGTSGRRDTQYF
V gene: TRBV7-2; clone size: -; CDR3 protein: CASSSIGRDNSYEQYF
V gene: TRBV7-9; clone size: -; CDR3 protein: CASTRTLRDTGELFF
V gene: TRBV6-1; clone size: -; CDR3 protein: CASSDYTRHGYTF
V gene: TRBV7-9; clone size: -; CDR3 protein: CASSLGSTQYF
V gene: TRBV4-1; clone size: -; CDR3 protein: CASSQAGDNYGYTF
V gene: TRBV6-5; clone size: -; CDR3 protein: CASSTLMNTEAFF
V gene: TRBV6-5; clone size: few; CDR3 protein: CASSPSGGGTEAFF
V gene: TRBV2; clone size: -; CDR3 protein: CASSEVETQYF
V gene: TRBV2; clone size: -; CDR3 protein: CASRTGDYEQYF
V gene: TRBV7-9; clone size: few; CDR3 protein: CASTLPGTSGANEQFF
V gene: TRBV7-9; clone size: -; CDR3 protein: CASSPQGGQGNSPLHF